This T cell receptor (beta chain) came from a study of persistence of HIV-infected CD4 T cells. Overall study context: The sample holds CD4+ T cells responsive to CMV or HIV-1 Gag. Regarding the study as a whole: Proviral oligoclonality tracked with TCR oligoclonality within the same sorted cells.

The stimulus was an HIV-1 Gag 15-mer peptide pool, about 1 ug/peptide/mL. CD40L-negative CD69-negative CD45RO-high memory CD4+ T cells were sorted as populations depleted of antigen-responding cells. Undetectable plasma HIV-1 RNA below 50 copies/mL lasted at least 4 years. The libraries were made with immunoSEQ version 4 in survey mode. Measured with immunoSEQ multiplex PCR; TCRdb has only the in-frame clones, and not every one. The table has about 41,000 clones, about 80% seen once. The CDR3 loop spans 12 amino acids. Germline lookup yields CDR1 GTSNPN and CDR2 SVGIG (reference sequence). V lost 3 bases and J 5 bases, leaving 10 bases between the germline ends. With regard to this clone: The antigen is not known.

The material was CD4+ T cells sorted from PBMCs after approximately 19-hour stimulation, obtained from a patient who received antiretroviral therapy. This receptor was identified in an adult man with HIV who was CMV-seropositive. The chain uses TRBV30 and TRBJ1-1; D might be TRBD1 (5 bases). CDR3 DNA: TGTGCCTGGAGCCAGGGCTGGACTGAAGCTTTCTTT. Protein: CAWSQGWTEAFF. Using reference TRBV30 and TRBJ1-1 for the parts outside the CDR3, the full variable domain is SQTIHQWPATLVQPVGSPLSLECTVEGTSNPNLYWYRQAAGRGLQLLFYSVGIGQISSEVPQNLSASRPQDRQFILSSKKLLLSDSGFYLCAWSQGWTEAFFGQGTRLTVV.